This T cell receptor beta chain was sequenced for a study of cytomegalovirus exposure and HLA in healthy donors. Deletions cut 4 bases from V and 6 bases from J, with 9 bases between. Germline CDR1 reads DFQATT; CDR2 reads SNEGSKA (reference sequence). The CDR3 loop spans 11 amino acids. Overall study results and limits: Accurate prediction of HLA-A and HLA-B alleles (for most subjects) was reportedly achieved from TCR beta sequences. Later findings reportedly placed an Asian-associated ancestry cluster below the approximately 670-donor mean for N-insertions.

This clone was seen just once. What it binds is not known. PCR employed 60 Vbeta and 13 Jbeta primers. Assay used: immunoSEQ multiplex PCR; TCRdb lists only in-frame clones, some missing. The sample holds approximately 99,000 clones, 79% seen once. The V and J genes are TRBV20-1 and TRBJ1-1; D not certain. This clonotype was obtained from a male donor in good health and CMV-seropositive. The sample comprised PBMCs. As DNA, the CDR3 is TGCAGTGCTATGGAGACTCCTGAAGCTTTCTTT. Translation: CSAMETPEAFF.